These 4 T cell receptor beta chains share one sample of origin, sequenced in a study of cytomegalovirus exposure and HLA in healthy donors. The PCR contained 60 Vbeta and 13 Jbeta primers. The repertoire was sequenced with immunoSEQ multiplex PCR; TCRdb's copy has only in-frame clones and lacks some. The table has about 170,000 clones, 60% to 80% seen once. Sequencing was carried out using PBMCs. Every receptor here comes from a female donor in good health and CMV-seronegative.

J is TRBJ1-2 and V is TRBV19, with a tentative D call TRBD1 (5 bases). Germline lookup yields CDR1 LNHDA and CDR2 SQIVND (reference sequence). Trimming took off 3 bases at V and 8 bases at J, with 16 bases between the two ends. CDR3 length equals 14 residues. CDR3 nucleotide sequence: TGTGCCAGTAGTATTTCCCCCAGGGTTGGCGGCTACACCTTC. Protein sequence: CASSISPRVGGYTF.

The rearrangement uses TRBV6-5 and TRBJ2-7; D is ambiguous. The CDR3 totals 11 residues. Germline CDR1 MNHEY, CDR2 SVGAGI. V lost 5 bases, J lost 3 bases, and 5 bases lay in between. CDR3: CASSKSYEQYF. CDR3 sequence (DNA): TGTGCCAGCAGTAAGAGCTACGAGCAGTACTTC.

The V call is TRBV4-3, the J call TRBJ1-4; TRBD1 aligns across 10 bases. The CDR3 is 18 residues long. The germline gives CDR1 LGHNA, CDR2 YSLEER. Trimming took 0 bases from V and 6 from J; bases not matched to a gene: 10. The CDR3 is CASSQDPGTGENDEKLFF. The CDR3 DNA sequence: TGCGCCAGCAGCCAAGATCCCGGGACAGGGGAGAACGATGAAAAACTGTTTTTT.

The J gene is TRBJ2-5, the V gene TRBV9, with 7 positions matching TRBD2. Per germline, CDR1 SGDLS and CDR2 YYNGEE. Germline trimming cut 1 base from V and 4 bases from J; bases unmatched to any gene: 7. CDR3 length equals 15 residues. The CDR3 loop reads CASSVSPGGGETQYF. CDR3 in DNA: TGTGCCAGCAGCGTATCCCCCGGCGGGGGAGAGACCCAGTACTTC.